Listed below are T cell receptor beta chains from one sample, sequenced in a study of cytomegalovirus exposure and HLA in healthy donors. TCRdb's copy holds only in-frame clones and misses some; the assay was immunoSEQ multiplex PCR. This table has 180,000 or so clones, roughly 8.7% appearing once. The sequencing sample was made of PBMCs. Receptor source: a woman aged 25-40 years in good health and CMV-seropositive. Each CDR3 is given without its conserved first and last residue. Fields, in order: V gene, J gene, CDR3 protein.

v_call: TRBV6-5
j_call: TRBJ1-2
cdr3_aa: ASSYTAGNGYT

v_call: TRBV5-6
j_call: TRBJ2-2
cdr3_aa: ASSGRLYTGELF

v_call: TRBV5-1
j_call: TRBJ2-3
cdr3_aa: ASSHENRDPTDTQY

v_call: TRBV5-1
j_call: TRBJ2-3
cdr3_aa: ASSWRDSTDTQY

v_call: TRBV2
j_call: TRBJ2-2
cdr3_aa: ASRRQGSTGELF

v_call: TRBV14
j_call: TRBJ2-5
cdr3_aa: ASSLLGLAGETQY

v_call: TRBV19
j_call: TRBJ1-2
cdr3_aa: ASRTGANYGYT

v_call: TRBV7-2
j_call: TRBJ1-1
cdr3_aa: ASSGYRVGGTEAF

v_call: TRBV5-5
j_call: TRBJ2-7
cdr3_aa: ASSLATGAGYEQY

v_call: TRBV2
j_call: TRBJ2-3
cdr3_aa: ASSITKRLTDTQY

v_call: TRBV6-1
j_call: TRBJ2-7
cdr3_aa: ASTIGSTLSDEQY

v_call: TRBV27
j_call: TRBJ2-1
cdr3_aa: ASSFLAGGPDEQF

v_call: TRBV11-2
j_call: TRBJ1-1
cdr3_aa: ASSSEGAGTEAF

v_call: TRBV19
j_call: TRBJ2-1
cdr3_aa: ASSSLRQGHRSYNEQF

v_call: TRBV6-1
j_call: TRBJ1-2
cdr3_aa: ASSEMGAANYGYT

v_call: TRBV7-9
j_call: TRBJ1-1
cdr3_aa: ASSPTGETEAF

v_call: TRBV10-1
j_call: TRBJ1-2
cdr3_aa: ASSTDRNGGYT

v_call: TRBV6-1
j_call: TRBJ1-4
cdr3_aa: ASSYSGMDEKLF

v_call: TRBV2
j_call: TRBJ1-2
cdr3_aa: ASSRQGLGYT

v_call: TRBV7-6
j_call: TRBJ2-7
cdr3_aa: ASSLARSRESSYEQY

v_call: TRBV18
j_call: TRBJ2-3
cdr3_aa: ASSPRTSGRPQSTDTQY

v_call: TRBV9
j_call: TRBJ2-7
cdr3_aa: ASSVTDRAGEQY

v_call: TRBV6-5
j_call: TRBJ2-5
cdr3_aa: ASSYGLAGVGETQY

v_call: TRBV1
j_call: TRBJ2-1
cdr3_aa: TSSQVTSGRGNEQF

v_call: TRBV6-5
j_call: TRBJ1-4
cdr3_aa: ASSYEGGANEKLF

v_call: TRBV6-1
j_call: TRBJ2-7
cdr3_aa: ASRLAGVQEQY

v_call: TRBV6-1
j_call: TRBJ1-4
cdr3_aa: ASSPDRGWYEKLF

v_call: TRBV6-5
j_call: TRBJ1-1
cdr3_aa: ASSYSIGGVGTEAF

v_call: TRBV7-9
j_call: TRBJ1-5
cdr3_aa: ASTYDGDQPQH

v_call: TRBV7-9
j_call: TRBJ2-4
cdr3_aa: ASSTDRDTKNIQY

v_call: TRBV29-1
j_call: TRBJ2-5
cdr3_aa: SVLGLAGVWADQETQY

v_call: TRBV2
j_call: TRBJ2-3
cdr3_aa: ASSTRAKDTQY

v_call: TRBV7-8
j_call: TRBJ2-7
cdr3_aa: ASSPRRTGTYEQY

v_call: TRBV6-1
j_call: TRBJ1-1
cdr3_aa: ASSAHTVNTEAF

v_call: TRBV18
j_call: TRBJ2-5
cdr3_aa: ASSGTSAPETQY

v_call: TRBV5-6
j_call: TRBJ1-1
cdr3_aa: ASSPIRIPNTEAF

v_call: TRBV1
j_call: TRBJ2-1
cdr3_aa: TSSQVTGLARHNEQF

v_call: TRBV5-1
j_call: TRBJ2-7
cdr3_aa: ASSFDRGYEQY

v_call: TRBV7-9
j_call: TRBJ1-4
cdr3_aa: ASSSSRDRGTVNEKLF

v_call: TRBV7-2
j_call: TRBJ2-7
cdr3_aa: ASSLSWDSYEQY

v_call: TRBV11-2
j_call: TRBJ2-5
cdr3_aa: ASSLGGRETQY